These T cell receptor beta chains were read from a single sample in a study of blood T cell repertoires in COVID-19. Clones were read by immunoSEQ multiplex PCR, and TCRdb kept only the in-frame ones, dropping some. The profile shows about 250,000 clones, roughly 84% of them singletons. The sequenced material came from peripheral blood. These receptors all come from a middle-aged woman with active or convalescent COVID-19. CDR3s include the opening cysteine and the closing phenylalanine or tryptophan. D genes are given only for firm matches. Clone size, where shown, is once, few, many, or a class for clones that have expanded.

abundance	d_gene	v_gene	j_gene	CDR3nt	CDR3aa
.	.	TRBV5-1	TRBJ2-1	TGCGCCAGCAGCTTGATCCAAGGCGGCTTGAATGAGCAGTTCTTC	CASSLIQGGLNEQFF
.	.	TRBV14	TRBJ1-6	TGTGCCAGCAGCCCGAGTGGGGCCTCCTATAATTCACCCCTCCACTTT	CASSPSGASYNSPLHF
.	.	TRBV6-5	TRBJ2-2	TGTGCCAGCATCCGCGCCCCGGACACCGGGGAGCTGTTTTTT	CASIRAPDTGELFF
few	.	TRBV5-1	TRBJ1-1	TGCGCCAGCAGCTTGGGAACTCAGCAGGAAACTGAAGCTTTCTTT	CASSLGTQQETEAFF
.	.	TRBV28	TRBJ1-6	TGTGCCAGCAGCCCCCCCAGGCTCAATTCACCCCTCCACTTT	CASSPPRLNSPLHF
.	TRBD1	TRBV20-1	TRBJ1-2	TGCAGTGCTAGTCCCGGGACAGCTTATGGCTACACCTTC	CSASPGTAYGYTF
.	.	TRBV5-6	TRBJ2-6	TGTGCCAGCAGTTACAGGGTCTCTGGGGCCAACGTCCTGACTTTC	CASSYRVSGANVLTF
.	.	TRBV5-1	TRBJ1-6	TGCGCCAGCAGTCCAGGTACCTATAATTCACCCCTCCACTTT	CASSPGTYNSPLHF
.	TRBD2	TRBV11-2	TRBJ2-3	TGTGCCAGCAGCTTAGGCGGGGCGGGGGGGCGAGCAGATACGCAGTATTTT	CASSLGGAGGRADTQYF
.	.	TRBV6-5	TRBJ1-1	TGTGCCAGCAGTTACTCGTGGACAGAGAACACTGAAGCTTTCTTT	CASSYSWTENTEAFF
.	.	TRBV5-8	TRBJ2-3	TGTGCCAGCAGCTTGAATCTCGTAGGCACAGATACGCAGTATTTT	CASSLNLVGTDTQYF
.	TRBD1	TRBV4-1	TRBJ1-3	TGCGCCAGCAGCCAAGGAATCGCGGGACAGGGGAGCGGAAACACCATATATTTT	CASSQGIAGQGSGNTIYF
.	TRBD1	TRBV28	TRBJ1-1	TGTGCCAGCAGTTTACGTTTTAGACAGGGAGATGGGAACACTGAAGCTTTCTTT	CASSLRFRQGDGNTEAFF
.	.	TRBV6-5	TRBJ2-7	TGTGCCAGCAGCCGCTACGAGCAGTACTTC	CASSRYEQYF
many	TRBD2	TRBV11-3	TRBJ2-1	TGTGCCAGCAGCTCTAGCGGGGGAGAGCAGTTCTTC	CASSSSGGEQFF
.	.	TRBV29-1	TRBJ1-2	TGCAGCGTTTGGACAGTGGATGGCTACACCTTC	CSVWTVDGYTF
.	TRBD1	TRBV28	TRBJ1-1	TGTGCCAGCAGCCCTTGGGACAGGGCGAACACTGAAGCTTTCTTT	CASSPWDRANTEAFF
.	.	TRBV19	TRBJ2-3	TGTGCCAGTAGTCCCCGGGACTCCTCATATTGGGGCACAGATACGCAGTATTTT	CASSPRDSSYWGTDTQYF